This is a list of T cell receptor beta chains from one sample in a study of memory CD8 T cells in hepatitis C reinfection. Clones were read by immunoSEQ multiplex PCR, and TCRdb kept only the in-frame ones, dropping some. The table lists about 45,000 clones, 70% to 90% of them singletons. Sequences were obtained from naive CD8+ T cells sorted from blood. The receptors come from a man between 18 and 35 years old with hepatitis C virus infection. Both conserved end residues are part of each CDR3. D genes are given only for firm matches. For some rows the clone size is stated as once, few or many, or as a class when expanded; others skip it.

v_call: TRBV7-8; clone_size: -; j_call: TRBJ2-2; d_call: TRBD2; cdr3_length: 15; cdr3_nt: TGTGCCAGCAGCTTAAGGACTAGCGGGACCGGGGAGCTGTTTTTT; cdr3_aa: CASSLRTSGTGELFF
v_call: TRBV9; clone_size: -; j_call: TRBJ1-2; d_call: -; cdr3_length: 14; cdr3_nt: TGTGCCAGCAGCGTAGGGGGGGGAGACTATGGCTACACCTTC; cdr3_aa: CASSVGGGDYGYTF
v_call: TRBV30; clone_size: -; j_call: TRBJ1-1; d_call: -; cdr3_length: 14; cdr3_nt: TGTGCCTGGAGTGAGGGGGGGCTGATCACTGAAGCTTTCTTT; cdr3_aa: CAWSEGGLITEAFF
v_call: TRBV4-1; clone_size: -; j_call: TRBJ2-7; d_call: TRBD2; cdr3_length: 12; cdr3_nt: TGCGCCAGCAGCGACCCTAGCGGCGAGCAGTACTTC; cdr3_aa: CASSDPSGEQYF
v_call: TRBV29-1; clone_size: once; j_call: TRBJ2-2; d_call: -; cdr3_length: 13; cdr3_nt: TGCAGCGTAGGAGGATCGAACACCGGGGAGCTGTTTTTT; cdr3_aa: CSVGGSNTGELFF
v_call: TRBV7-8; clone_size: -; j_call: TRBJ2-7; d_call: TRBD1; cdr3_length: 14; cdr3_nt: TGTGCCAGCAGCTTTCGACAGGGGGCCTACGAGCAGTACTTC; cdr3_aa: CASSFRQGAYEQYF
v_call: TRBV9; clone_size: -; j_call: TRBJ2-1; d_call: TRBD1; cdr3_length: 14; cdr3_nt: TGTGCCAGCAGCGTAGGACAGGGCTACAATGAGCAGTTCTTC; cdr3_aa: CASSVGQGYNEQFF
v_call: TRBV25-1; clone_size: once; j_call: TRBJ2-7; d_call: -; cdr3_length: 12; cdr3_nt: TGTGCCAGCAGTCCGTTGGGCGACGAGCAGTACTTC; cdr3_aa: CASSPLGDEQYF
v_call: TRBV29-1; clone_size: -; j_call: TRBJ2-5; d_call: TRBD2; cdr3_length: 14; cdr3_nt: TGCAGCGTTAACGGGAGGAGTTTGGGAGAGACCCAGTACTTC; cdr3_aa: CSVNGRSLGETQYF
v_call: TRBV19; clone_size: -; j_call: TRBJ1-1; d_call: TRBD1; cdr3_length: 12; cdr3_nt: TGTGCCACCCGGACAGGGGACACTGAAGCTTTCTTT; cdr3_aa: CATRTGDTEAFF
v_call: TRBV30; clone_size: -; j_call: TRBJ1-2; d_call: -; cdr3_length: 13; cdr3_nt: TGTGCCTTGGACAGAATTCTAACTTATGGCTACACCTTC; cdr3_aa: CALDRILTYGYTF
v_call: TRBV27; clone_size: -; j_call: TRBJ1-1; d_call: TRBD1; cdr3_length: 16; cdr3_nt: TGTGCCGGCAGTTTAGTCCAGGGGGCAATTAACACTGAAGCTTTCTTT; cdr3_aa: CAGSLVQGAINTEAFF
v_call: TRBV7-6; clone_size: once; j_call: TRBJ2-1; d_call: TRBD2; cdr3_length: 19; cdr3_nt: TGTGCCAGCAGCGGACGGGGGCGGACTAGCGGGGACGGCGGCAATGAGCAGTTCTTC; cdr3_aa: CASSGRGRTSGDGGNEQFF
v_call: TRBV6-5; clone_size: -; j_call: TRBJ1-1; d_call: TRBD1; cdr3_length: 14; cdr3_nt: TGTGCCAGCAGTTGGGAACAGGGGGGCACTGAAGCTTTCTTT; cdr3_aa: CASSWEQGGTEAFF
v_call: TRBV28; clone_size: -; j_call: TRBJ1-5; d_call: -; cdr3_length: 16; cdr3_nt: TGTGCCAGCAGTTTATTCGGGGGTGGGGGCAATCAGCCCCAGCATTTT; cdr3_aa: CASSLFGGGGNQPQHF
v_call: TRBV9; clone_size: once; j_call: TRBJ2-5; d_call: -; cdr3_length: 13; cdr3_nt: TGTGCCAGCAGCGTAGATGGGAGCCCCCCTTTATACTTC; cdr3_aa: CASSVDGSPPLYF
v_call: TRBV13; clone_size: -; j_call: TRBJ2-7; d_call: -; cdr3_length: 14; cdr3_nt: TGTGCCAGCAGCTTAGGAGGGAGCTCCTACGAGCAGTACTTC; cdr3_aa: CASSLGGSSYEQYF
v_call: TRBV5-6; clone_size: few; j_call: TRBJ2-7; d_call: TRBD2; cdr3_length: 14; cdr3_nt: TGTGCCAGCAGCTTGGCGGGAGGGGGCTACGAGCAGTACTTC; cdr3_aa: CASSLAGGGYEQYF
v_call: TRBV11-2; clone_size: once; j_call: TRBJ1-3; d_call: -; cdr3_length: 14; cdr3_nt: TGTGCCAGCAGCTTAGGCGGCTCTGGAAACACCATATATTTT; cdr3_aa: CASSLGGSGNTIYF
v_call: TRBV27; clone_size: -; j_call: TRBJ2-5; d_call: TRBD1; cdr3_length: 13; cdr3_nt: TGTGCCAGCAGTCCGGGACAGGGGGCGACCCAGTACTTC; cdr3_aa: CASSPGQGATQYF
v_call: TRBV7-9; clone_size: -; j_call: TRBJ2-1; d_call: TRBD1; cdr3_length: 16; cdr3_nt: TGTGCCAGCAGCCAGCCTGGGACAGGGGATCGCAATGAGCAGTTCTTC; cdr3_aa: CASSQPGTGDRNEQFF
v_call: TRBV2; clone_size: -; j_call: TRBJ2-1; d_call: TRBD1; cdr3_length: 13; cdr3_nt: TGTGCCAGCGCCCAGGGGGCTTACAATGAGCAGTTCTTC; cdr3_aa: CASAQGAYNEQFF
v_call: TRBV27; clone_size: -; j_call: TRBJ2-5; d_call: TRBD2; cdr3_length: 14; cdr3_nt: TGTGCCAGCAGTCCCTGGGTAGCGGGAGAAGAGCAGTACTTC; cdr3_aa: CASSPWVAGEEQYF
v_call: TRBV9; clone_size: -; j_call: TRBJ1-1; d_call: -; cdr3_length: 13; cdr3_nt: TGTGCCAGCAGCGTAGGGGGCCGTACTGAAGCTTTCTTT; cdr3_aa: CASSVGGRTEAFF
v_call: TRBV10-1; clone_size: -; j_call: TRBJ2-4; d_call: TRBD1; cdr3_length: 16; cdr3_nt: TGCGCCAGCTCCTCCCAGGGGGCGCGCCCCAAAAACATTCAGTACTTC; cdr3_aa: CASSSQGARPKNIQYF
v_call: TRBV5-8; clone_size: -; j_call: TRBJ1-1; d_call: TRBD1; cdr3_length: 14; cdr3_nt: TGTGCCAGCAGCCGGAGACAGGGGGCCACTGAAGCTTTCTTT; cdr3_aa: CASSRRQGATEAFF
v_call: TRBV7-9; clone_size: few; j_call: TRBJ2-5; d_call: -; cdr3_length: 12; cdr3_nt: TGTGCCAGCAGTGGGGGCTGGGAGACCCAGTACTTC; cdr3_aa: CASSGGWETQYF
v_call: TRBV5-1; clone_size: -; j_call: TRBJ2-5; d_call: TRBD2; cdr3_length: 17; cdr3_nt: TGCGCCAGCAGCCCCCCCATAGCGGGAGAGGGGCAAGAGACCCAGTACTTC; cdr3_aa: CASSPPIAGEGQETQYF
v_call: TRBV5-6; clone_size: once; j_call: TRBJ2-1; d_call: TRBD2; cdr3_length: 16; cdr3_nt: TGTGCCAGCAGCTTGGGACTAGCGGCTTCCTACAATGAGCAGTTCTTC; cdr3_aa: CASSLGLAASYNEQFF
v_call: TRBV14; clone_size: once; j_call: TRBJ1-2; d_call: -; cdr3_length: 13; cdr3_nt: TGTGCCAGCAGCCATTGGGAGAACTATGGCTACACCTTC; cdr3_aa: CASSHWENYGYTF
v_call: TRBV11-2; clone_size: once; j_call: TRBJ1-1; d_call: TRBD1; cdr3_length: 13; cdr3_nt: TGTGCCAGCAGCTTAGAGGTGACAGGGCGAGCTTTCTTT; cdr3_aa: CASSLEVTGRAFF
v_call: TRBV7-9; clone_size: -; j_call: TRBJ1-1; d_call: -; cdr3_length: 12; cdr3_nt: TGTGCCAGCAGCTTAACTTACACTGAAGCTTTCTTT; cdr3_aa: CASSLTYTEAFF
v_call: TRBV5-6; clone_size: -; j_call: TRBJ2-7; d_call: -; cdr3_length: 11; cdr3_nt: TGTGCCAGCAGCGGGGGGTACGAGCAGTACTTC; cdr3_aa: CASSGGYEQYF
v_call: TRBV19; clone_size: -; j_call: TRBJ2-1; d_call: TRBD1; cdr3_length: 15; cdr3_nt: TGTGCCAGTAGTCCAACAGGGGGCGGATACAATGAGCAGTTCTTC; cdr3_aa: CASSPTGGGYNEQFF
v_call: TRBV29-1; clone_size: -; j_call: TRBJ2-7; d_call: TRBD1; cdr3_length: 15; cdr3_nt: TGCAGCGTTGATACCGGGACAGGACTTTCCTACGAGCAGTACTTC; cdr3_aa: CSVDTGTGLSYEQYF
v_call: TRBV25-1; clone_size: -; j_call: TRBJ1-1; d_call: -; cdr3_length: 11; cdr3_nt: TGTGCCAGCAGTTTAACGACAGAAGCTTTCTTT; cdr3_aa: CASSLTTEAFF
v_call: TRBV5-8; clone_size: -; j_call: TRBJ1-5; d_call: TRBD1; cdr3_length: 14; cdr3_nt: TGTGCCAGCAGGGAAGAACAGGGGGCCCAGCCCCAGCATTTT; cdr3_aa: CASREEQGAQPQHF
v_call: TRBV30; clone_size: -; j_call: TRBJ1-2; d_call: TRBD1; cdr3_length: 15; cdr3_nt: TGTGCCTGGAGTGCAGGGGGGCCTTTTGACTATGGCTACACCTTC; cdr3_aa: CAWSAGGPFDYGYTF
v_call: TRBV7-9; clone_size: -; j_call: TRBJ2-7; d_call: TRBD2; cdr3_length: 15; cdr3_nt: TGTGCCAGCAGCTTACTGCCGGGACTAGCTGTCGAGCAGTACTTC; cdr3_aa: CASSLLPGLAVEQYF
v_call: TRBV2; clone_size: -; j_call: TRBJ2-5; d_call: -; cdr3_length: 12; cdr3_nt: TGTGCCAGCGGGACTGAGCAACAGACCCAGTACTTC; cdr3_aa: CASGTEQQTQYF
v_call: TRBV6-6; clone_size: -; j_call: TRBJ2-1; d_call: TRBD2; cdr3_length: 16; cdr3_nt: TGTGCCAGCAGTTCCCCCGACCGGGAGGGACACAATGAGCAGTTCTTC; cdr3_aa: CASSSPDREGHNEQFF
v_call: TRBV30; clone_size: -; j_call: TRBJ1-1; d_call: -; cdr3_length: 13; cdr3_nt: TGTGCCTGGAACGGACAGAGGAACACTGAAGCTTTCTTT; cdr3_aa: CAWNGQRNTEAFF
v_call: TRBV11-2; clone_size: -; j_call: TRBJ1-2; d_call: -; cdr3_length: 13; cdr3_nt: TGTGCCAGCAGCTTAGCCATTAACTATGGCTACACCTTC; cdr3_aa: CASSLAINYGYTF
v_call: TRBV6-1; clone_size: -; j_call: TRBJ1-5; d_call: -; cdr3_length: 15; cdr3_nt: TGTGCCAGCAGTGAAAGACAAAGGTTCGATCAGCCCCAGCATTTT; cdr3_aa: CASSERQRFDQPQHF
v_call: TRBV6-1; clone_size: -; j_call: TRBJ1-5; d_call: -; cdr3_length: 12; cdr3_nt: TGTGCCAGCAGTGCGTCCAATCAGCCCCAGCATTTT; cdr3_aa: CASSASNQPQHF
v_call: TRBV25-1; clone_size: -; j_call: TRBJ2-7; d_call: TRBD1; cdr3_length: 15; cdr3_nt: TGTGCCAGCAGTGCACCGGACAGGGGGCGGTACGAGCAGTACTTC; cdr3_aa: CASSAPDRGRYEQYF
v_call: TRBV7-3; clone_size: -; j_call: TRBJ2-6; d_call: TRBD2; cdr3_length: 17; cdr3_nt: TGTGCCAGCAGCCCGGGACTAGCGGGAGCTGGGGCCAACGTCCTGACTTTC; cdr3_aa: CASSPGLAGAGANVLTF
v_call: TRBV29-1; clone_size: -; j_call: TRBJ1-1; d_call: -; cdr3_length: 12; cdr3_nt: TGCAGCGTTTATGGGGCGAGCGCTGAAGCTTTCTTT; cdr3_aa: CSVYGASAEAFF
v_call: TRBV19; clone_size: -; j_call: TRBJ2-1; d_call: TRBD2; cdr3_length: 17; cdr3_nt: TGTGCCAGTAGTATTGCTGGGCGGGGGAGCTCCTACAATGAGCAGTTCTTC; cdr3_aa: CASSIAGRGSSYNEQFF